Sequencing of this T cell receptor beta chain was carried out in a study of blood T cell repertoires in COVID-19. Study background: Nucleic acid was either cDNA or gDNA, and it came from T cells, B-cell-depleted T cells, or PBMCs.

Only in-frame clones appear in the TCRdb table, and some are missing; sequencing was by immunoSEQ multiplex PCR. The sample has 250,000 to 300,000 clones, about 88% seen once. The V gene's germline CDR1 is SGHRS and CDR2 YFSETQ. J lost 6 bases, V lost 7 bases, and 6 bases had no gene match. The CDR3 is made up of 13 amino acids. This sequence was found in a woman aged 55-75 years in a cohort exposed to, infected with or recovered from COVID-19 (not recorded which). Sequenced input: PBMCs or T cells enriched from blood (not recorded which). The chain recombines TRBV5-1 with TRBJ2-1, with 8 bases that match TRBD2. The CDR3 bases are TGCGCCAGCTCCGGGACTAGACCCAATGAGCAGTTCTTC. Translation: CASSGTRPNEQFF.